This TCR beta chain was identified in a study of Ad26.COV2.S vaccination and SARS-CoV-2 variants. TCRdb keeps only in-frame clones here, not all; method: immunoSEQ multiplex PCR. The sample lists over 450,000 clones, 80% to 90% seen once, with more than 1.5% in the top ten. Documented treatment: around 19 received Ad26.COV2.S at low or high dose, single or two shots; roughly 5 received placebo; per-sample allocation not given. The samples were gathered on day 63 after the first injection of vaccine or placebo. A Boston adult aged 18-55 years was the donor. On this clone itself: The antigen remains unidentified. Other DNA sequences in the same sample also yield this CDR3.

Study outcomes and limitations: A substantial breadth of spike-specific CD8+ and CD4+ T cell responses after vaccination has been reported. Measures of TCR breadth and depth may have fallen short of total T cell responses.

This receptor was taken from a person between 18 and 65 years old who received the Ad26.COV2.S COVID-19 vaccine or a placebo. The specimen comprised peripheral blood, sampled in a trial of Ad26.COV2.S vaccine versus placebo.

CDR3 amino acids: CASSLAGGGEQYF. The DNA of the CDR3 is TGTGCCAGCAGCTTAGCAGGGGGCGGCGAGCAGTACTTC. The chain joins TRBV7-6 to TRBJ2-7; TRBD1 aligns across 7 bases. The CDR3 has 13 amino acids. Germline CDR1 and CDR2: SGHVS and FNYEAQ. V lost 0 bases to trimming and J lost 6 bases; unmatched junction nucleotides: 2.